What follows are 26 T cell receptor beta chains derived from one specimen sequenced in a study of control samples from healthy donors and cancer patients. Some clones are missing from TCRdb's copy, which holds only in-frame ones; the method was immunoSEQ multiplex PCR. The table lists some 130,000 clones, approximately 92% of them singletons, with 5.5% to 7% in the top ten. Sequences were obtained from blood. The source of these receptors is a man aged 18 to 30 in good health.

On this clone: One end of the junction does not line up with germline, which may come from a read error. J is TRBJ1-3 and V is TRBV19, with 9 bases identical to TRBD1. The germline gives CDR1 LNHDA, CDR2 SQIVND (reference sequence). CDR3 length: 18 residues. The CDR3 nucleotides are TGCCCCTCCATAGGGCGGACAGGGGCGGTCGACGCTGGAAACACCATATATTTT. It codes for CPSIGRTGAVDAGNTIYF.

The rearrangement uses TRBV7-9 and TRBJ1-1, with TRBD1 as a possible D gene (5 bases). Germline V CDR1 and CDR2: SEHNR, FQNEAQ (reference sequence). The CDR3 is 18 amino acids. The germline V and J ends were trimmed by 2 bases and 4 bases, with 23 bases remaining between them. DNA for the CDR3: TGTGCCAGCAGCTTATGGGGCCGGTTTACGGGGAGGAGCACTGAAGCTTTCTTT. Translating it yields CASSLWGRFTGRSTEAFF. Full variable domain (missing parts from reference TRBV7-9 and TRBJ1-1): DTGVSQNPRHKITKRGQNVTFRCDPISEHNRLYWYRQTLGQGPEFLTYFQNEAQLEKSRLLSDRFSAERPKGSFSTLEIQRTEQGDSAMYLCASSLWGRFTGRSTEAFFGQGTRLTVV.

The J gene is TRBJ1-5, the V gene TRBV6-1; maybe TRBD1 (5 bases). The germline gives CDR1 MNHNS, CDR2 SASEGT. The CDR3 loop spans 15 amino acids. V was trimmed by 3 bases and J by 4 bases, leaving 13 bases between them. The CDR3 loop reads CASSDYPRANQPQHF. The CDR3 DNA sequence: TGTGCCAGCAGTGATTATCCCAGGGCTAATCAGCCCCAGCATTTT.

This clone was found a few times. The V gene is TRBV30, the J gene TRBJ2-2; TRBD2 is a possible D gene (5 bases). Germline V CDR1 and CDR2: GTSNPN, SVGIG (reference sequence). The CDR3 sequence is 15 residues long. The CDR3 loop is CAPGGPSRLTGELFF. In DNA, the CDR3 is TGTGCTCCCGGCGGGCCTTCGCGCTTGACCGGGGAGCTGTTTTTT.

The V gene is TRBV5-4, the J gene TRBJ2-1; TRBD1 is a possible D gene (6 bases). Trimming took off 5 bases at V and 8 bases at J, with 14 bases between the two ends. The CDR3 is 13 amino acids. Germline values: CDR1 SGHNT, CDR2 YYREEE (reference sequence). CDR3 region: CASSSAGDDEQFF. The CDR3 bases are TGTGCCAGCAGTTCCGCAGGGGACGATGAGCAGTTCTTC.

The chain combines TRBV11-2 with TRBJ2-5; 8 nucleotides match TRBD2. Germline V gene lookup returns CDR1 SGHAT and CDR2 FQNNGV. The ends lost 5 bases at V and 5 bases at J; junction bases unmatched: 7. This CDR3 has 14 residues. The CDR3 is CASSPGGGWETQYF. DNA for the CDR3: TGTGCCAGCAGCCCAGGCGGGGGGTGGGAGACCCAGTACTTC.

V is TRBV12-3 or TRBV12-4 and J is TRBJ1-6; D unresolved. The CDR3 runs 12 residues. V gave up 2 bases and J gave up 8 bases, with 4 bases separating them. The CDR3 bases are TGTGCCAGCAGTTTATGGGATTCACCCCTCCACTTT. Translating gives CASSLWDSPLHF.

The chain uses TRBV4-2 and TRBJ2-7; the D gene is possibly TRBD1 (5 bases). The V gene lost 0 bases and the J gene lost 4 bases, with 7 bases spanning the gap. Germline-derived CDR1 and CDR2 are LGHNA and YNFKEQ. CDR3 length: 13 residues. CDR3 sequence reads: CASSQERGYEQYF. CDR3 sequence (DNA): TGTGCCAGCAGCCAAGAAAGGGGATACGAGCAGTACTTC.

The J gene is TRBJ1-5, the V gene TRBV19, with D uncertain. The length of the CDR3 is 15 residues. The V end lost 1 base, the J end lost 6 bases, and 13 bases lay between the germline ends. Germline V gene lookup returns CDR1 LNHDA and CDR2 SQIVND (reference sequence). CDR3 DNA: TGTGCCAGTAGTATAGGTCTGGGATCGAGTCAGCCCCAGCATTTT. Protein: CASSIGLGSSQPQHF.

The genes are TRBV7-2 and TRBJ1-1, with 7 bases lining up with TRBD1. This CDR3 comprises 14 residues. Germline V lookup: CDR1 SGHTA, CDR2 FQGNSA. V lost 0 bases to trimming and J lost 4 bases; unmatched junction nucleotides: 2. CDR3 nucleotide sequence: TGTGCCAGCAGCTTAGCGAGGGACAGCACTGAAGCTTTCTTT. Protein: CASSLARDSTEAFF.

The genes are TRBV10-3 and TRBJ2-2; D is uncertain. The V end lost 5 bases, the J end lost 0 bases, and 13 bases lay between the germline ends. The germline V gene encodes CDR1 ENHRY and CDR2 SYGVKD. CDR3 length: 16 residues. The CDR3 region is CAISTGRGPNTGELFF. The CDR3 region has the DNA TGTGCCATCAGTACCGGCCGAGGTCCGAACACCGGGGAGCTGTTTTTT.

This sequence joins TRBV10-3 and TRBJ1-1; D is uncertain. Trimming shortened V by 1 base and J by 6 bases, and 9 bases separated the two germline ends. The germline gives CDR1 ENHRY, CDR2 SYGVKD. The CDR3 is made up of 13 amino acids. The CDR3 is CAISEFGEAEAFF. In DNA form, the CDR3 reads TGTGCCATCAGTGAGTTTGGGGAGGCTGAAGCTTTCTTT.

This chain uses TRBV5-1 with TRBJ2-1; 10 nucleotides match TRBD1. Per germline, CDR1 SGHRS and CDR2 YFSETQ. J lost 7 bases, V lost 4 bases, and 8 bases had no gene match. The CDR3 runs 15 residues. The CDR3 nucleotides are TGCGCCAGCAGCCGAGGTGGGACAGGGGAGAATGAGCAGTTCTTC. Protein: CASSRGGTGENEQFF.

The genes are TRBV5-6 and TRBJ1-5; D uncertain. Per germline, CDR1 SGHDT and CDR2 YYEEEE. V was shortened by 6 bases and J by 3 bases, with 16 bases between the two germline ends. CDR3 length: 15 amino acids. The CDR3 is CASTQWPGNNQPQHF. The CDR3 DNA follows: TGTGCCAGCACCCAATGGCCGGGGAACAATCAGCCCCAGCATTTT.

The rearrangement links TRBV19 to TRBJ2-3, with 7 bases that match TRBD1. The CDR3 contains 14 residues. V lost 6 bases to trimming and J lost 0 bases; unmatched junction nucleotides: 3. The V gene's germline CDR1 is LNHDA and CDR2 SQIVND (reference sequence). The CDR3 loop reads CASRRTGSTDTQYF. The CDR3 DNA sequence: TGTGCCAGTAGACGGACAGGTAGCACAGATACGCAGTATTTT.

The chain employs TRBV7-3 and TRBJ2-2; TRBD1 aligns across 9 bases. The CDR3 contains 15 residues. J lost 4 bases, V lost 5 bases, and 5 bases had no gene match. Looked up from germline, CDR1 is SGHTA and CDR2 is FQGTGA. The CDR3 nucleotides read TGTGCCAGCAGCCTGGACAGGGGAGGCACCGGGGAGCTGTTTTTT. The encoded protein is CASSLDRGGTGELFF. The variable domain in full, with the rest retrieved from reference TRBV7-3 and TRBJ2-2, is GAGVSQTPSNKVTEKGKYVELRCDPISGHTALYWYRQSLGQGPEFLIYFQGTGAADDSGLPNDRFFAVRPEGSVSTLKIQRTERGDSAVYLCASSLDRGGTGELFFGEGSRLTVL.

The V and J genes are TRBV29-1 and TRBJ2-3; 8 nucleotides line up with TRBD1. In germline, CDR1 is SQVTM, CDR2 ANQGSEA. V shed 5 bases and J 2 bases; nucleotides not matched to a gene: 6. The CDR3 contains 14 residues. CDR3: CSVTRTGNTDTQYF. The DNA for the CDR3 is TGCAGCGTTACGAGGACAGGGAACACAGATACGCAGTATTTT.

V is TRBV12-5 and J is TRBJ2-5, with 7 bases identical to TRBD1. Per germline, CDR1 LGHNT and CDR2 FRNRAP. The ends lost 6 bases at V and 5 bases at J; junction bases unmatched: 12. The CDR3 is 15 amino acids. The CDR3 DNA is TGTGCTAGTGGCAAGGGACAGCCTCAGGGGGAGACCCAGTACTTC. Encoded protein: CASGKGQPQGETQYF.

The chain links TRBV6-6 to TRBJ2-1, with 11 bases identical to TRBD2. The CDR3 is 17 residues long. Germline V CDR1 and CDR2: MNHNY, SVGAGI (reference sequence). V shed 5 bases and J 1 base; nucleotides not matched to a gene: 7. The CDR3 region has the DNA TGTGCCAGCAGTCTTTATAGCGGGGGGGCGTCCTACAATGAGCAGTTCTTC. This translates into CASSLYSGGASYNEQFF.

V gene TRBV3-1 (or the pseudogene TRBV3-2) combines with J gene TRBJ1-6, with D unresolved. The V and J ends lost 0 bases and 10 bases respectively, with 4 bases between them. The CDR3 is 12 amino acids. Looked up from germline, CDR1 is LGHDT and CDR2 is YNNKEL (reference sequence). The DNA of the CDR3 is TGTGCCAGCAGCCAAGATACGTCACCCCTCCACTTT. Residues: CASSQDTSPLHF.

A note on this clone: Sequence at one end of the junction differs from germline and may be a read error. V usage is TRBV3-1 (or the pseudogene TRBV3-2) and J usage is TRBJ2-5; D might be TRBD2 (6 bases). CDR1 LGHDT and CDR2 YNNKEL come from the germline V gene (reference sequence). CDR3 length: 14 residues. DNA of the CDR3: TGTGTCAGCGGTCGATCCGGGGAGGTGGAGACCCAGTACTTC. It specifies CVSGRSGEVETQYF.

This chain uses TRBV5-6 with TRBJ2-4; weak D call: TRBD2 (6 bases). Germline CDR1 SGHDT, CDR2 YYEEEE. This CDR3 comprises 18 residues. With 1 base removed from V and 0 bases from J, the gap between germline ends came to 17 bases. In nucleotides, the CDR3 is TGTGCCAGCAGCTTGATGAGCGTAGCGGCGCTAGCCAAAAACATTCAGTACTTC. Amino acids: CASSLMSVAALAKNIQYF.

The rearrangement links TRBV5-1 to TRBJ1-1; 9 positions agree with TRBD1. J gave up 1 base and V 2 bases, and 3 bases lay outside the gene matches. This CDR3 has 15 residues. CDR1 is SGHRS and CDR2 is YFSETQ in the germline V gene. CDR3 residues: CASSFPDRGNTEAFF. In nucleotides, the CDR3 is TGCGCCAGCAGCTTCCCGGACAGGGGGAACACTGAAGCTTTCTTT.

V and J are TRBV7-6 and TRBJ2-5; D may be TRBD2 (6 bases). The CDR3 runs 15 residues. Germline V CDR1 and CDR2: SGHVS, FNYEAQ. V was clipped by 5 bases and J by 4 bases, with 17 bases between them. Here the CDR3 DNA reads TGTGCCAGCAGCCGGTGGGGGGAAGTCCGAGAGACCCAGTACTTC. Its translation: CASSRWGEVRETQYF.

The rearrangement joins TRBV6-5 to TRBJ2-1; D gene unclear. Germline loops: CDR1 MNHEY, CDR2 SVGAGI. The CDR3 sequence is 11 residues long. Trimming stripped 7 bases from V and 14 bases from J, with 15 bases between. CDR3 sequence: CASTHASEEFF. CDR3 sequence (DNA): TGTGCCAGCACACATGCATCAGAGGAGTTCTTC.

The gene calls are TRBV6-5 and TRBJ1-1; D is ambiguous. The CDR3 is made up of 13 amino acids. V shed 3 bases and J shed 1 base, with 6 bases lying between them. Germline V lookup: CDR1 MNHEY, CDR2 SVGAGI. This chain's CDR3 is CASSYSRNTEAFF. The DNA for the CDR3 is TGTGCCAGCAGTTATTCCAGGAACACTGAAGCTTTCTTT.